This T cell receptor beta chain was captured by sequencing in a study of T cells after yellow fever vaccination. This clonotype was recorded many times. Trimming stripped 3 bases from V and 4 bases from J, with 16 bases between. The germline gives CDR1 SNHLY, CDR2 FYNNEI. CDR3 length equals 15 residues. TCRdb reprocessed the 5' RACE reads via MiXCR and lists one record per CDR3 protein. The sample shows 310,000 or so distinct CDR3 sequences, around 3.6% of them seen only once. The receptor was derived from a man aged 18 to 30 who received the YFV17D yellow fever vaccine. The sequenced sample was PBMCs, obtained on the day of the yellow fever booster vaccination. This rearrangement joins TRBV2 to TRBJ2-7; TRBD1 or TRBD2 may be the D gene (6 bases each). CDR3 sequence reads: CASSEGLGGAYEQYF. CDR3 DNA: TGTGCCAGCAGTGAGGGTCTGGGGGGCGCGTACGAGCAGTACTTC.